The rows below give T cell receptor beta chains drawn from one sample of a study of blood T cell repertoires in COVID-19. TCRdb keeps only in-frame clones here, not all; method: immunoSEQ multiplex PCR. Of 200,000 to 300,000 clones in the sample, approximately 88% were seen once. The sequenced sample was peripheral blood. These receptors were taken from a man between 35 and 55 years old with acute or convalescent COVID-19. Each CDR3 is given with its conserved first and last residue. D genes are given only for firm matches. Size is stated for part of the rows, as once, few or many counts, or as a class when the clone is expanded.

D gene	V gene	J gene	clone size	CDR3 protein	CDR3 DNA
NA	TRBV5-5	TRBJ2-2	NA	CASGRDSGTGELFF	TGTGCCAGCGGCCGGGACTCGGGTACCGGGGAGCTGTTTTTT
NA	TRBV6-1	TRBJ2-7	few	CASSYGATIYEQYF	TGTGCCAGCAGTTATGGGGCCACAATCTACGAGCAGTACTTC
NA	TRBV7-2	TRBJ2-1	once	CASSLSGALVVDEQFF	TGTGCCAGCAGCTTAAGTGGAGCTTTGGTTGTGGATGAGCAGTTCTTC
NA	TRBV4-1	TRBJ2-5	NA	CASSQDKSSAAQETQYF	TGCGCCAGCAGCCAAGATAAGTCTAGCGCCGCCCAAGAGACCCAGTACTTC
TRBD2	TRBV29-1	TRBJ2-1	NA	CSVVSGRTYNEQFF	TGCAGCGTCGTTAGCGGGAGGACCTACAATGAGCAGTTCTTC
NA	TRBV7-9	TRBJ1-2	NA	CASSLGVAGYTF	TGTGCCAGCAGCTTGGGAGTAGCTGGCTACACCTTC
NA	TRBV3-1/TRBV3-2	TRBJ1-1	NA	CASSQLRNTEAFF	TGTGCCAGCAGCCAACTGCGGAACACTGAAGCTTTCTTT
TRBD2	TRBV7-2	TRBJ2-1	once	CASRALAGGHEQFF	TGTGCCAGCAGAGCGCTAGCGGGAGGGCATGAGCAGTTCTTC
NA	TRBV11-2	TRBJ1-6	few	CASSLSGQYNSPLHF	TGTGCCAGCAGCTTATCGGGACAATATAATTCACCCCTCCACTTT
TRBD1	TRBV11-2	TRBJ1-2	NA	CASSLGGTGNGYTF	TGTGCCAGCAGCTTGGGGGGGACAGGGAATGGCTACACCTTC
TRBD1	TRBV4-1	TRBJ1-4	NA	CASSQDKTGGEKLFF	TGCGCCAGCAGCCAAGATAAAACAGGGGGTGAAAAACTGTTTTTT
NA	TRBV2	TRBJ1-1	NA	CAARRLLERVTEAFF	TGTGCCGCACGTCGTTTATTAGAGAGGGTCACTGAAGCTTTCTTT
TRBD2	TRBV5-1	TRBJ2-1	NA	CASSSNSGRALNEQFF	TGCGCCAGCAGCTCAAATAGCGGGAGGGCCCTCAATGAGCAGTTCTTC
NA	TRBV15	TRBJ2-4	NA	CATSRDHTTKNIQYF	TGTGCCACCAGCAGAGATCACACGACCAAAAACATTCAGTACTTC
NA	TRBV4-2	TRBJ1-5	NA	CASSQDAGPQPQHF	TGTGCCAGCAGCCAAGACGCAGGGCCTCAGCCCCAGCATTTT
TRBD1	TRBV6-5	TRBJ1-2	NA	CASSPQGGLYGYTF	TGTGCCAGCAGTCCCCAGGGGGGTCTCTATGGCTACACCTTC
NA	TRBV7-2	TRBJ2-7	NA	CASSLVGGPTPTYEQYF	TGTGCCAGCAGCTTAGTTGGGGGCCCGACCCCGACCTACGAGCAGTACTTC
TRBD1	TRBV5-1	TRBJ1-6	NA	CASRAGTGDNSPLHF	TGCGCCAGCAGGGCCGGGACAGGGGATAATTCACCCCTCCACTTT
TRBD1	TRBV25-1	TRBJ1-1	NA	CASIASTGINTEAFF	TGTGCCAGCATCGCCTCGACAGGGATTAACACTGAAGCTTTCTTT
NA	TRBV20-1	TRBJ2-7	few	CSASRRGGSYEQYF	TGCAGTGCTAGTAGGAGGGGGGGGTCCTACGAGCAGTACTTC
TRBD2	TRBV11-3	TRBJ2-1	NA	CASSPARIAGFNNEQFF	TGTGCCAGCAGCCCGGCACGAATAGCGGGATTCAACAATGAGCAGTTCTTC
NA	TRBV30	TRBJ2-7	NA	CAWSAAQGGSYEQYF	TGTGCCTGGAGTGCGGCCCAGGGGGGATCCTACGAGCAGTACTTC
NA	TRBV18	TRBJ1-1	NA	CASSPGLMNTEAFF	TGTGCCAGCTCACCGGGACTGATGAACACTGAAGCTTTCTTT
TRBD2	TRBV7-6	TRBJ2-1	few	CASSLGTSENNEQFF	TGTGCCAGCAGCTTAGGGACTAGCGAAAACAATGAGCAGTTCTTC
TRBD2	TRBV7-2	TRBJ2-5	once	CASSLVGGLAGGDQETQYF	TGTGCCAGCAGCTTAGTGGGCGGGCTAGCGGGAGGAGACCAAGAGACCCAGTACTTC
NA	TRBV4-3	TRBJ1-2	NA	CASSQIQVNYGYTF	TGCGCCAGCAGCCAGATACAGGTGAACTATGGCTACACCTTC
TRBD1	TRBV7-9	TRBJ1-2	NA	CASSPDRTGHGYTF	TGTGCCAGCAGCCCCGATCGGACAGGGCACGGATACACCTTC
TRBD2	TRBV28	TRBJ2-5	NA	CASSWVSRAGKGIPETQYF	TGTGCCAGCAGTTGGGTTAGTAGAGCGGGAAAAGGGATCCCAGAGACCCAGTACTTC
TRBD2	TRBV19	TRBJ2-5	NA	CASSIQGLAEETQYF	TGTGCCAGTAGTATTCAGGGACTAGCTGAAGAGACCCAGTACTTC
TRBD1	TRBV29-1	TRBJ2-7	NA	CSVPGQGIYEQYF	TGCAGCGTCCCGGGACAGGGGATCTACGAGCAGTACTTC
NA	TRBV19	TRBJ2-6	NA	CASSISAGAGANVLTF	TGTGCCAGTAGTATATCCGCAGGGGCTGGGGCCAACGTCCTGACTTTC
TRBD1	TRBV30	TRBJ1-2	few	CAWSLDQGEGYTF	TGTGCCTGGAGTTTGGACCAGGGGGAGGGCTACACCTTC
NA	TRBV6-5	TRBJ1-5	few	CASNGHYNQPQHF	TGTGCCAGCAATGGACACTACAATCAGCCCCAGCATTTT
TRBD2	TRBV4-3	TRBJ2-1	once	CASSQDQLTSGKNEQFF	TGCGCCAGCAGCCAAGATCAATTGACTAGCGGTAAAAATGAGCAGTTCTTC
NA	TRBV5-1	TRBJ1-2	NA	CASSLASDSHYGYTF	TGCGCCAGCAGCTTGGCTTCGGACAGCCACTATGGCTACACCTTC
NA	TRBV19	TRBJ2-7	few	CASSITGSSYEQYF	TGTGCCAGTAGTATTACAGGGAGCTCCTACGAGCAGTACTTC
NA	TRBV29-1	TRBJ2-1	NA	CSVVIRGANNEQFF	TGCAGCGTTGTAATCAGGGGCGCGAATAATGAGCAGTTCTTC
TRBD1	TRBV4-2	TRBJ1-2	NA	CASSQTQTGNYGYTF	TGTGCCAGCAGCCAGACCCAGACAGGGAACTATGGCTACACCTTC
NA	TRBV2	TRBJ2-4	NA	CASSDGKGVNIQYF	TGTGCCAGCAGTGATGGAAAAGGGGTGAACATTCAGTACTTC
TRBD1	TRBV10-1	TRBJ1-1	many	CASSESKGQGGEAFF	TGCGCCAGCAGTGAGTCCAAGGGACAGGGTGGGGAAGCTTTCTTT
TRBD2	TRBV11-2	TRBJ2-3	few	CASSAGTSGNFHTQYF	TGTGCCAGCAGCGCCGGGACTAGCGGGAACTTTCATACGCAGTATTTT
TRBD2	TRBV7-3	TRBJ2-1	NA	CASGLADNEQFF	TGTGCCAGCGGGCTAGCGGACAATGAGCAGTTCTTC
TRBD2	TRBV5-1	TRBJ2-7	NA	CASSLGLAANEQYF	TGCGCCAGCAGCTTAGGACTAGCGGCGAACGAGCAGTACTTC
TRBD2	TRBV9	TRBJ2-1	NA	CASSVGTSGPREQFF	TGTGCCAGCAGCGTTGGGACTAGCGGCCCTCGTGAGCAGTTCTTC
TRBD1	TRBV4-1	TRBJ2-1	NA	CASSQGQGAYNEQFF	TGCGCCAGCAGCCAAGGACAGGGGGCATACAATGAGCAGTTCTTC
NA	TRBV6-5	TRBJ2-1	NA	CATSWAGGPGYEQFF	TGTGCCACCTCTTGGGCCGGAGGGCCTGGATATGAGCAGTTCTTC
TRBD1	TRBV19	TRBJ1-2	NA	CASTRDRTSYGYTF	TGTGCCAGTACCAGGGACAGAACTTCCTATGGCTACACCTTC
NA	TRBV3-1/TRBV3-2	TRBJ1-2	NA	CASSQVPKARGGYTF	TGTGCCAGCAGCCAAGTCCCGAAGGCCCGGGGTGGCTACACCTTC
NA	TRBV2	TRBJ2-1	NA	CASSSSVEQFF	TGTGCCAGCTCTTCTAGCGTTGAGCAGTTCTTC
TRBD1	TRBV5-6	TRBJ1-2	few	CASSWGTGGSGYTF	TGTGCCAGCAGCTGGGGGACAGGGGGCTCTGGCTACACCTTC
TRBD1	TRBV30	TRBJ1-2	NA	CAWSPLSGTESGYTF	TGTGCCTGGAGTCCGCTCTCCGGGACAGAGTCTGGCTACACCTTC
TRBD1	TRBV10-2	TRBJ2-3	NA	CASSGTGRTDTQYF	TGCGCCAGCAGTGGGACAGGGCGCACAGATACGCAGTATTTT
NA	TRBV5-6	TRBJ2-5	NA	CASSLAMGGMGTQYF	TGTGCCAGCAGCTTGGCCATGGGCGGGATGGGGACCCAGTACTTC